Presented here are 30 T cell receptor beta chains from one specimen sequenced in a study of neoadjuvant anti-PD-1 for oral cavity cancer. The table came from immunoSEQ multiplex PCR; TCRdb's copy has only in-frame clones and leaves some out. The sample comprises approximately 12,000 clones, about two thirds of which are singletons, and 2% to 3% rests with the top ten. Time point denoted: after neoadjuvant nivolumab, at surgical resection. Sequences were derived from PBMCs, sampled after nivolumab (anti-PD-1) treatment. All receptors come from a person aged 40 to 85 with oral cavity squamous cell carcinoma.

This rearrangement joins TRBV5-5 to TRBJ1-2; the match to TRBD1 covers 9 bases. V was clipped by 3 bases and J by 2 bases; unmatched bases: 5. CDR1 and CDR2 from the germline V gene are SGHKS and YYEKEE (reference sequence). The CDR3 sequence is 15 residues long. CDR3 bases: TGTGCCAGCAGCTGGCAGGGGACAGGGAACTATGGCTACACCTTC. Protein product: CASSWQGTGNYGYTF.

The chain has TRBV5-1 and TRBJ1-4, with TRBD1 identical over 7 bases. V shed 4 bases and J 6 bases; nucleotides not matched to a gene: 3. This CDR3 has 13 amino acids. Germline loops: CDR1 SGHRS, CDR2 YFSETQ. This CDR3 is CASSQGQYEKLFF. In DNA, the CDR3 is TGCGCCAGCAGCCAGGGACAGTATGAAAAACTGTTTTTT.

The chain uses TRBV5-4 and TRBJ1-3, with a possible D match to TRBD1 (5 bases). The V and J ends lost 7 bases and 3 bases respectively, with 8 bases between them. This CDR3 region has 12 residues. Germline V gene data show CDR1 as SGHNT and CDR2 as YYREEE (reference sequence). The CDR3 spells CASRDGGNTIYF. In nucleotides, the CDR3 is TGTGCCAGCCGGGACGGTGGAAACACCATATATTTT.

In DNA form, the CDR3 reads TGTGCCAGCAGTTCCGGCCTCAATGAAAAACTGTTTTTT. Protein sequence: CASSSGLNEKLFF. This rearrangement joins TRBV6-5 to TRBJ1-4; unclear D gene. Germline values: CDR1 MNHEY, CDR2 SVGAGI. Trimming stripped 4 bases from V and 5 bases from J, with 8 bases between. The CDR3 loop spans 13 amino acids.

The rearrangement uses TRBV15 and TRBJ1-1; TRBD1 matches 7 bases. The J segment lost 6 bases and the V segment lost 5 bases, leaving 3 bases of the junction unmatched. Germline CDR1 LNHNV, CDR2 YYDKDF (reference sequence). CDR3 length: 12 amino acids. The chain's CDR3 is CATSGTGAEAFF. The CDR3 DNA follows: TGTGCCACCAGCGGTACAGGGGCTGAAGCTTTCTTT.

The CDR3 nucleotides read TGTGCCAGCAGTAGCTTAGGACTAGCGGGCTACGAGCAGTACTTC. It is translated as CASSSLGLAGYEQYF. The chain uses TRBV28 and TRBJ2-7, with 11 positions matching TRBD2. V dropped 5 bases and J dropped 3; count of bases not matched to a gene: 6. This CDR3 is built from 15 residues. Germline CDR1 reads MDHEN; CDR2 reads SYDVKM.

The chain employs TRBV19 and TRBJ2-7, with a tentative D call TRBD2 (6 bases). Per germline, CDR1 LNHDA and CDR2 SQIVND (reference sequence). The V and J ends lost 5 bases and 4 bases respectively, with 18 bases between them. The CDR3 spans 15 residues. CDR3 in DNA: TGTGCCAGTAGTCGACCCGGCACGGGAGTGTACGAGCAGTACTTC. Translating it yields CASSRPGTGVYEQYF.

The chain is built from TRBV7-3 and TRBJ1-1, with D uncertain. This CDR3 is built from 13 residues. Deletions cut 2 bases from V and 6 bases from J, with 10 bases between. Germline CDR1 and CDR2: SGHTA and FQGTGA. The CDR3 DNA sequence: TGTGCCAGCAGCTTATCTGACGGGGCTGAAGCTTTCTTT. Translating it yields CASSLSDGAEAFF.

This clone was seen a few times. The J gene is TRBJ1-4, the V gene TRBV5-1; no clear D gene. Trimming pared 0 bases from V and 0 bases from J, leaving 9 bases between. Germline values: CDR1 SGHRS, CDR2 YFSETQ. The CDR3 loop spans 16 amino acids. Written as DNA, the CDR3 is TGCGCCAGCAGCTTGGCAGGCGCAGCAACTAATGAAAAACTGTTTTTT. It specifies CASSLAGAATNEKLFF.

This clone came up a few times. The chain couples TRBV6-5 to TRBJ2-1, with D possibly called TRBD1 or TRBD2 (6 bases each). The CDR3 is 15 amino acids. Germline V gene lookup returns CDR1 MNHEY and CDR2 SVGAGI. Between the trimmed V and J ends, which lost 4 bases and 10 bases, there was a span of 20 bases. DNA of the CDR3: TGTGCCAGCAGTTCCTCATGGGCGGGACATGGGGAGCAGTTCTTC. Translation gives CASSSSWAGHGEQFF.

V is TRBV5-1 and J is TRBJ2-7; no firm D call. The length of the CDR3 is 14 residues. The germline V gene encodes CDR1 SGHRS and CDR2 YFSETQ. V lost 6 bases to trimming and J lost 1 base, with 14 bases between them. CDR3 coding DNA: TGCGCCAGCACCGCTACCCACTCATCCTACGAGCAGTACTTC. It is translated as CASTATHSSYEQYF.

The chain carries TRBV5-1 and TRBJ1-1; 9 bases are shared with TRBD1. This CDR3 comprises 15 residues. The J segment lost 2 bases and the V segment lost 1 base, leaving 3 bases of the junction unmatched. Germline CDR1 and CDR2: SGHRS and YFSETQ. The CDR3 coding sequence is TGCGCCAGCAGCTTGCCCACAGGGGGCAACACTGAAGCTTTCTTT. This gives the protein CASSLPTGGNTEAFF.

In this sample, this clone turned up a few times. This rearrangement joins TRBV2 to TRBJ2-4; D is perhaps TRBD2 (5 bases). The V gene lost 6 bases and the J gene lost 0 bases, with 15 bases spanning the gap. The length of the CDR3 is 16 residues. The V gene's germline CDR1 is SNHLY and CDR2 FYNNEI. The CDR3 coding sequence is TGTGCCAGCAGGGGAAGGACGGGGTTAGCCAAAAACATTCAGTACTTC. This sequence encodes CASRGRTGLAKNIQYF.

The CDR3 DNA sequence: TGTGCCAGCAGTGAATATTACGCAGGGCGAAACACTGAAGCTTTCTTT. Its translation is CASSEYYAGRNTEAFF. V is TRBV25-1 and J is TRBJ1-1, with D tentatively TRBD1 (5 bases). V dropped 0 bases and J dropped 2 bases, with 13 bases sitting between them. The CDR3 spans 16 residues. Germline lookup yields CDR1 MGHDK and CDR2 SYGVNS.

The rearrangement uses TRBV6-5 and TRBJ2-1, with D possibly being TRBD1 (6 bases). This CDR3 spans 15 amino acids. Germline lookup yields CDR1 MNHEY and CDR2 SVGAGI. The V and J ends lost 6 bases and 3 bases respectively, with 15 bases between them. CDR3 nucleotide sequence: TGTGCCAGCAGCCGACAGGAGGTTTTCTACAATGAGCAGTTCTTC. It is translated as CASSRQEVFYNEQFF.

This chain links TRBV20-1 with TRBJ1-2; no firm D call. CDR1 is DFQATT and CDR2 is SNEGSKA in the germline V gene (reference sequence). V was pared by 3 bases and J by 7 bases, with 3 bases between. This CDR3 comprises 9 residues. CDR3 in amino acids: CSASFGYTF. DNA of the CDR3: TGCAGTGCTAGTTTTGGCTACACCTTC.

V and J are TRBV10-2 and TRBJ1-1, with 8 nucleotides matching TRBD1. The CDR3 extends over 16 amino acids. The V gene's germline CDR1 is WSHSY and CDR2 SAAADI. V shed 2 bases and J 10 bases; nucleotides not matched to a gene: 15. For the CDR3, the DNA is TGCGCCAGCAGTGAGCCCGGGGCAGGGGGCGGAATGGGAGCTTTCTTT. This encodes CASSEPGAGGGMGAFF.

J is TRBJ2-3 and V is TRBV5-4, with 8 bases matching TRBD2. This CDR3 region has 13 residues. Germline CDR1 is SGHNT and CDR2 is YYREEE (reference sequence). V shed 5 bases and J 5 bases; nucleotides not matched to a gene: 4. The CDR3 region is CASRPGGEDTQYF. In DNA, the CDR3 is TGTGCCAGCAGGCCCGGGGGGGAAGATACGCAGTATTTT.

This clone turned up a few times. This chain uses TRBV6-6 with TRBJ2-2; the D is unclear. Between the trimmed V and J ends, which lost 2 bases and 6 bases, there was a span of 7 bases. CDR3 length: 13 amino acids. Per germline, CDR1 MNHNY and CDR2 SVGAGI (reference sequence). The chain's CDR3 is CASSYIRAGELFF. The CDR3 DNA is TGTGCCAGCAGTTACATCCGTGCCGGGGAGCTGTTTTTT.

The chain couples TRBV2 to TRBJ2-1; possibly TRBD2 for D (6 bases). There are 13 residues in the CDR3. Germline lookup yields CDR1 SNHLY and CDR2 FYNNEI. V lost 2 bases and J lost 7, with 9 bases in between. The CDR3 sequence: CASSENRGNEQFF. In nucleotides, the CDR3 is TGTGCCAGCAGTGAAAATCGGGGGAATGAGCAGTTCTTC.

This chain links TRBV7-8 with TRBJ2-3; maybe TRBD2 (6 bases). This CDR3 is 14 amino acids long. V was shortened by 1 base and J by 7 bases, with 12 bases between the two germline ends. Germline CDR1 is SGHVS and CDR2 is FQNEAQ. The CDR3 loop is CASSLEEGTHTQYF. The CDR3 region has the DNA TGTGCCAGCAGCTTAGAGGAGGGTACTCATACGCAGTATTTT.

CDR3 nucleotides: TGTGCCAGTAGTGCCAGTGCAACTAATGAAAAACTGTTTTTT. As protein: CASSASATNEKLFF. The chain couples TRBV19 to TRBJ1-4; the D is unclear. CDR3 size: 14 residues. Trimming left V 5 bases short and J 0 bases short, with 7 bases between. Looked up from germline, CDR1 is LNHDA and CDR2 is SQIVND (reference sequence).

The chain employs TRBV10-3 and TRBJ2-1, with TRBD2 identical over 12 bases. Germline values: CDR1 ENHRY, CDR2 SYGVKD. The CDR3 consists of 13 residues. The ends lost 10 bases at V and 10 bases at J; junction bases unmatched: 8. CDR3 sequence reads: CATRLAGVQEQFF. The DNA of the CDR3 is TGTGCCACCAGACTAGCGGGAGTTCAGGAGCAGTTCTTC.

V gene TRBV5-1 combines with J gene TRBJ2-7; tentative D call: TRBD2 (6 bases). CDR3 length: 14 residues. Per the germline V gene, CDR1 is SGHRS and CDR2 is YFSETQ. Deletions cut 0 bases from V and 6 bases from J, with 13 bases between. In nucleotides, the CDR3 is TGCGCCAGCAGCTTGGTTCAGGGAGGTAGCGAGCAGTACTTC. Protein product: CASSLVQGGSEQYF.

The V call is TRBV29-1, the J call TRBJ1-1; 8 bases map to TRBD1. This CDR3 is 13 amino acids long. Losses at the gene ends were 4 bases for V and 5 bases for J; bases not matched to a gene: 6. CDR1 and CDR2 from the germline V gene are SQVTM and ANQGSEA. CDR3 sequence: CSVAQGAYTEAFF. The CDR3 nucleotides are TGCAGCGTTGCCCAGGGGGCATATACTGAAGCTTTCTTT. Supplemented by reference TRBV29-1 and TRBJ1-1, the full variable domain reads SAVISQKPSRDICQRGTSLTIQCQVDSQVTMMFWYRQQPGQSLTLIATANQGSEATYESGFVIDKFPISRPNLTFSTLTVSNMSPEDSSIYLCSVAQGAYTEAFFGQGTRLTVV.

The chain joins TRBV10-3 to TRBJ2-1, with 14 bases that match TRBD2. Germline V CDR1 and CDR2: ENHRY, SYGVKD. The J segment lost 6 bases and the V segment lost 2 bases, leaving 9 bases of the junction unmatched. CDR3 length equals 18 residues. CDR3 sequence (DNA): TGTGCCATCAGTGAGCCTGGACTAGCGGGGGGTAAGGGCAATGAGCAGTTCTTC. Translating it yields CAISEPGLAGGKGNEQFF.

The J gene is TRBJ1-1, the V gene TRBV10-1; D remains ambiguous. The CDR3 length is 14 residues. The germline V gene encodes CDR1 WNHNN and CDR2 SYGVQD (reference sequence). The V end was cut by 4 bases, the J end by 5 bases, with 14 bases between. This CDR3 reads CASSVGRVGTEAFF. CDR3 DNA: TGCGCCAGCAGTGTTGGGAGGGTAGGTACTGAAGCTTTCTTT.

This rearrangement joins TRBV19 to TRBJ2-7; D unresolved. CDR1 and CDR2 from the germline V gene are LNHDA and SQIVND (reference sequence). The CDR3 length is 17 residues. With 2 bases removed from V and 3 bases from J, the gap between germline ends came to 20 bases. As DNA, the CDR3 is TGTGCCAGTAGTATATATCCCCGACCTAACCCATTCTACGAGCAGTACTTC. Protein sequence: CASSIYPRPNPFYEQYF.

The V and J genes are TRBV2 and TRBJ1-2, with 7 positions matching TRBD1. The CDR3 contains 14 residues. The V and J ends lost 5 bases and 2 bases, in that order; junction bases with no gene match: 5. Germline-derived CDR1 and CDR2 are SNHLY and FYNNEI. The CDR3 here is CASSTGAPNYGYTF. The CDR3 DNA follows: TGTGCCAGCAGTACAGGGGCGCCCAACTATGGCTACACCTTC.

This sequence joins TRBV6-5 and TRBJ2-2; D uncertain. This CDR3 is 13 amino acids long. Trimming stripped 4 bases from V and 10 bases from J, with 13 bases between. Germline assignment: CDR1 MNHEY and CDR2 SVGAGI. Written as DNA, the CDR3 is TGTGCCAGCAGTTCCCGCCGGTCCCAGGAGCTGTTTTTT. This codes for CASSSRRSQELFF.